This T cell receptor (beta chain) came from a study of blood T cell repertoires in COVID-19. Study-level information: COVID-19 samples from acute and convalescent phases originated in the United States, Italy and Spain. T cells, B-cell-depleted T cells, or PBMCs supplied cDNA or gDNA.

This clone appeared a few times. Per the original data handling: Amplified reference gene primers provided the basis for estimating nucleated cell counts. Libraries were prepared by immunoSEQ multiplex PCR; TCRdb keeps only in-frame clonotypes and omits some of them. The V and J calls and clone size come from that table; D and trimming were worked out from the DNA. The sample shows under 250,000 clones, 70% to 90% of them seen only once. CDR1 is MNHEY, CDR2 SVGEGT, per germline. CDR3 size: 15 residues. V gave up 5 bases and J gave up 5 bases; unmatched junction bases: 6. Material: peripheral blood. V usage is TRBV6-2 or TRBV6-3 and J usage is TRBJ2-5, with TRBD2 matching over 12 bases. The source of this sequence is a man aged 55 to 70 with acute or convalescent COVID-19. CDR3 amino acids: CASSETSGSGETQYF. The CDR3 region has the DNA TGTGCCAGCAGTGAGACTAGCGGGAGCGGGGAGACCCAGTACTTC.